This T cell receptor (beta chain) was captured by sequencing in a study of brain metastases from non-small cell lung cancer. This table comes from immunoSEQ multiplex PCR, and its TCRdb copy is limited to in-frame clones, with some not included. The sample carries 1,300 or so clones, around 90% recorded once. Germline CDR1 reads SNHLY; CDR2 reads FYNNEI. The CDR3 runs 15 residues. The ends lost 7 bases at V and 2 bases at J; junction bases unmatched: 6. The chain links TRBV2 to TRBJ2-1; TRBD2 agrees at 9 bases. The receptor was derived from a donor at least 40 years old with non-small cell lung cancer. The sample comprised primary lung tumor tissue. This CDR3 reads CASTLAGGPYNEQFF. CDR3 nucleotides: TGTGCCAGCACCTTGGCGGGGGGGCCCTACAATGAGCAGTTCTTC.